This T cell receptor beta chain was sequenced during a study of T cell repertoires in cytomegalovirus infection. The study's findings and limits: Carriage of CMV together with the relevant HLA was identifiable through cumulative public TCR beta family frequency. Dominant in the ex vivo response were TCR beta clonotypes restricted by HLA-C and specific for CMV.

To note about this clonotype: Its antigen is currently unknown.

Each CDR3 protein is one row after TCRdb ran MiXCR on the reads. Among about 100,000 distinct CDR3 sequences listed, about a quarter were seen once. Germline CDR1 DFQATT, CDR2 SNEGSKA (reference sequence). The V end was cut by 1 base, the J end by 1 base, with 13 bases between. The CDR3 length is 15 residues. Sample: CD8+ T cells from PBMCs. The source of this sequence is a human donor in good health (CMV status not recorded). Some clones in this sample may be carry-over from other donors' samples. The chain carries TRBV20-1 and TRBJ2-5; perhaps TRBD1 as D (6 bases). The CDR3 protein is CSARVWADSQETQYF. The DNA of the CDR3 is TGCAGTGCTAGAGTCTGGGCGGACAGCCAAGAGACCCAGTACTTC.